This T cell receptor beta chain was sequenced in a study of regulatory T cells in long-lasting Graves disease. Study findings and constraints: Persistent disease samples used TRBV28, TRBJ1-2 and TRBJ2-5 preferentially.

To note about this clonotype: Its antigen is still unknown.

Germline V gives CDR1 DFQATT, CDR2 SNEGSKA (reference sequence). The CDR3 covers 16 residues. Losses at the gene ends were 1 base for V and 0 bases for J; bases not matched to a gene: 7. To make TCR beta libraries, researchers used iRepertoire HTBI primers and Arm-PCR of CDR3 regions. Per the study methods: Across all samples, about 59 TRBV segments and 15 or so TRBJ segments were identified. Via MiXCR, TCRdb re-called the multiplex PCR reads, giving one row per CDR3 protein. The V and J calls here are based on TCRdb, not the publication. The table lists about 220,000 distinct CDR3 sequences, around 19% of them singletons. Documented time point: newly diagnosed GD, antithyroid drugs for less than 3 months. The TCR library was prepared using RNA isolated from PBMCs. This sample also appeared in a second study, on T cells in Graves' hyperthyroidism and ophthalmopathy. From that study: First-round RT-PCR of the TCR CDR3 relied on the HTBI primer set. Most thyroid-expanded clonotypes above 0.001 were also found in blood.

The origin of this receptor is a young woman with Graves disease. The sequenced sample was peripheral blood mononuclear cells (PBMCs), obtained at new diagnosis, from a patient treated with antithyroid drugs. This sequence joins TRBV20-1 and TRBJ2-7; 9 bases match TRBD2. The CDR3 DNA reads as TGCAGTGCTAGAGGTGTCCTAGCGGGGAGCTCCTACGAGCAGTACTTC. It is translated as CSARGVLAGSSYEQYF.